The 19 T cell receptor beta chains in this list originate from one sample, sequenced in a study of control samples from healthy donors and cancer patients. Produced via immunoSEQ multiplex PCR; TCRdb's table is partial and in-frame only. The table lists roughly 160,000 clones, 90% to 95% of them singletons. The sequencing sample was made of PBMCs. The origin of the receptors is a man aged 55 to 70 with colorectal cancer.

This clone was counted only a few times. The V and J genes are TRBV7-2 and TRBJ1-2, with D possibly TRBD1 on 6 matching bases. The CDR3 loop spans 15 amino acids. CDR1 is SGHTA, CDR2 FQGNSA, per germline. Trimming left V 2 bases short and J 8 bases short, with 18 bases between. CDR3 DNA: TGTGCCAGCAGCTTAAAGGGGGAAACCTCTCGGGGCTACACCTTC. Protein sequence: CASSLKGETSRGYTF.

The chain is built from TRBV11-2 and TRBJ1-6; D is ambiguous. The germline V and J ends were trimmed by 5 bases and 8 bases, with 10 bases remaining between them. This CDR3 is built from 13 residues. CDR1 SGHAT and CDR2 FQNNGV come from the germline V gene. DNA for the CDR3: TGTGCCAGCAGCGAAGGACTAGATTCACCCCTCCACTTT. Its protein product is CASSEGLDSPLHF.

V gene TRBV27 combines with J gene TRBJ1-2, with TRBD1 as a possible D gene (5 bases). Germline CDR1 MNHEY, CDR2 SMNVEV (reference sequence). Trimming removed 0 bases at V and 4 bases at J, with 24 bases between. The CDR3 runs 19 residues. The CDR3: CASSLSGEQYGQNLYGYTF. The CDR3 nucleotides are TGTGCCAGCAGTTTATCGGGGGAACAGTATGGGCAGAACCTCTATGGCTACACCTTC.

This chain joins TRBV28 and TRBJ1-1; D ambiguous. V was shortened by 2 bases and J by 6 bases, with 10 bases between the two germline ends. This CDR3 has 13 amino acids. The germline V gene encodes CDR1 MDHEN and CDR2 SYDVKM. The CDR3: CASSLVGGAEAFF. The DNA for the CDR3 is TGTGCCAGCAGTTTAGTGGGCGGCGCTGAAGCTTTCTTT.

V usage is TRBV20-1 and J usage is TRBJ2-5; 8 bases align to TRBD2. Unmatched junction bases numbered 4, after V lost 3 bases and J lost 1 base. Per the germline V gene, CDR1 is DFQATT and CDR2 is SNEGSKA (reference sequence). CDR3 length: 14 amino acids. The CDR3 here is CSASAAGGQETQYF. CDR3 nucleotide sequence: TGCAGTGCTAGTGCCGCGGGGGGCCAAGAGACCCAGTACTTC.

The DNA for the CDR3 is TGCGCCAGCAGCTTGTGGGGCGGGACAAACACTGAAGCTTTCTTT. This encodes CASSLWGGTNTEAFF. The chain carries TRBV5-1 and TRBJ1-1, with a possible D match to TRBD1 (6 bases). V was cut by 1 base and J by 2 bases, with 12 bases left in between. Germline V gene lookup returns CDR1 SGHRS and CDR2 YFSETQ. This CDR3 contains 15 residues.

This clone has just one count. The CDR3 sequence: CSVAWGTEAFF. The CDR3 DNA sequence: TGCAGTGTCGCGTGGGGCACTGAAGCTTTCTTT. The V call is TRBV20-1, the J call TRBJ1-1; D is unresolved. This CDR3 has 11 residues. Per the germline V gene, CDR1 is DFQATT and CDR2 is SNEGSKA (reference sequence). V was trimmed by 7 bases and J by 4 bases, leaving 10 bases between them.

This clone was counted once. The chain combines TRBV28 with TRBJ1-2; D ambiguous. CDR3 length: 16 residues. Germline CDR1 is MDHEN and CDR2 is SYDVKM. Trimming stripped 3 bases from V and 6 bases from J, with 20 bases between. CDR3 loop: CASSFAGGEIADGYTF. For the CDR3, the DNA is TGTGCCAGCAGTTTCGCCGGCGGGGAAATAGCGGATGGCTACACCTTC.

The chain has TRBV5-4 and TRBJ2-5, with a tentative D call TRBD1 (5 bases). The length of the CDR3 is 16 residues. Trimming removed 4 bases at V and 5 bases at J, with 21 bases between. Germline CDR1 reads SGHNT; CDR2 reads YYREEE (reference sequence). CDR3 sequence (DNA): TGTGCCAGCAGCACTGTGACGGGCAGGGTGGGGGAGACCCAGTACTTC. Translating it yields CASSTVTGRVGETQYF.

The J gene is TRBJ1-3, the V gene TRBV5-4; D is undetermined. The length of the CDR3 is 14 residues. Trimming cost V 2 bases and J 2 bases, with 8 bases left between them. Per the germline V gene, CDR1 is SGHNT and CDR2 is YYREEE (reference sequence). The CDR3 reads CASSLWATGNTIYF. In DNA form, the CDR3 reads TGTGCCAGCAGCTTATGGGCGACTGGAAACACCATATATTTT. The complete variable domain, with remaining parts taken from reference TRBV5-4 and TRBJ1-3, reads ETGVTQSPTHLIKTRGQQVTLRCSSQSGHNTVSWYQQALGQGPQFIFQYYREEENGRGNFPPRFSGLQFPNYSSELNVNALELDDSALYLCASSLWATGNTIYFGEGSWLTVV.

The CDR3 DNA sequence: TGTGCCAGTAGTAGCAGAGGGCCCCCTTCCGAGCAGTACTTC. Translation: CASSSRGPPSEQYF. The chain joins TRBV19 to TRBJ2-7; a possible D gene is TRBD2 (5 bases). Trimming left V 4 bases short and J 6 bases short, with 16 bases between. The CDR3 extends over 14 amino acids. The germline gives CDR1 LNHDA, CDR2 SQIVND (reference sequence).

The chain uses TRBV3-1 (or the pseudogene TRBV3-2) and TRBJ1-2, with 7 bases lining up with TRBD1. CDR3 length: 14 amino acids. Per germline, CDR1 LGHDT and CDR2 YNNKEL (reference sequence). Losses at the gene ends were 2 bases for V and 6 bases for J; bases not matched to a gene: 6. The CDR3 loop reads CASSQPDRAHGYTF. The CDR3 DNA reads as TGTGCCAGCAGCCAACCCGACAGGGCGCATGGCTACACCTTC.

V is TRBV12-3 or TRBV12-4 and J is TRBJ2-5; no clear D. This CDR3 contains 11 residues. The V end lost 7 bases, the J end lost 5 bases, and 8 bases lay between the germline ends. CDR3 sequence reads: CASTFGETQYF. In nucleotides, the CDR3 is TGTGCCAGCACCTTCGGGGAGACCCAGTACTTC.

The rearrangement joins TRBV3-1 (or the pseudogene TRBV3-2) to TRBJ1-4; 7 bases match TRBD1. In germline, CDR1 is LGHDT, CDR2 YNNKEL (reference sequence). The CDR3 contains 18 residues. Germline trimming cut 4 bases from V and 0 bases from J; bases unmatched to any gene: 11. The CDR3 sequence: CASSPRQGGPSTNEKLFF. As DNA, the CDR3 is TGTGCCAGCAGCCCCCGACAGGGAGGTCCCTCAACTAATGAAAAACTGTTTTTT.

The chain couples TRBV6-2 or TRBV6-3 to TRBJ2-1, with TRBD2 matching over 13 bases. Unmatched junction bases numbered 3, after V lost 6 bases and J lost 4 bases. This CDR3 is 15 amino acids long. Germline CDR1 MNHEY, CDR2 SVGEGT. CDR3: CASSRGLAGYNEQFF. DNA of the CDR3: TGTGCCAGCAGCAGGGGACTAGCGGGATACAATGAGCAGTTCTTC.

The chain links TRBV9 to TRBJ1-1; no reliable D call. This CDR3 has 13 residues. Trimming pared 0 bases from V and 2 bases from J, leaving 5 bases between. Germline loops: CDR1 SGDLS, CDR2 YYNGEE. CDR3 coding DNA: TGTGCCAGCAGCGTAGCTTTTAACACTGAAGCTTTCTTT. Amino acid sequence: CASSVAFNTEAFF. The variable domain in full, with the rest retrieved from reference TRBV9 and TRBJ1-1, is DSGVTQTPKHLITATGQRVTLRCSPRSGDLSVYWYQQSLDQGLQFLIQYYNGEERAKGNILERFSAQQFPDLHSELNLSSLELGDSALYFCASSVAFNTEAFFGQGTRLTVV.

V and J are TRBV11-2 and TRBJ2-5; D not certain. Germline CDR1 is SGHAT and CDR2 is FQNNGV. The CDR3 is 13 amino acids. V was cut by 5 bases and J by 4 bases, with 11 bases left in between. CDR3 sequence: CASSPSWGETQYF. CDR3 bases: TGTGCCAGCAGCCCTAGTTGGGGAGAGACCCAGTACTTC.

V gene TRBV11-2 combines with J gene TRBJ2-3, with no clear D. The CDR3 length is 13 residues. CDR1 SGHAT and CDR2 FQNNGV come from the germline V gene. Trimming stripped 4 bases from V and 4 bases from J, with 9 bases between. The CDR3 here is CASSSGPADTQYF. The CDR3 nucleotides read TGTGCCAGCAGCTCCGGCCCCGCAGATACGCAGTATTTT.

The CDR3 DNA reads as TGCGCCAGCAGACCCGGACAGGGAGCCAATGAGCAGTTCTTC. This codes for CASRPGQGANEQFF. The chain uses TRBV10-2 and TRBJ2-1; 8 bases fit TRBD1. CDR3 length equals 14 residues. J gave up 6 bases and V 6 bases, and 7 bases lay outside the gene matches. Germline CDR1 is WSHSY and CDR2 is SAAADI.